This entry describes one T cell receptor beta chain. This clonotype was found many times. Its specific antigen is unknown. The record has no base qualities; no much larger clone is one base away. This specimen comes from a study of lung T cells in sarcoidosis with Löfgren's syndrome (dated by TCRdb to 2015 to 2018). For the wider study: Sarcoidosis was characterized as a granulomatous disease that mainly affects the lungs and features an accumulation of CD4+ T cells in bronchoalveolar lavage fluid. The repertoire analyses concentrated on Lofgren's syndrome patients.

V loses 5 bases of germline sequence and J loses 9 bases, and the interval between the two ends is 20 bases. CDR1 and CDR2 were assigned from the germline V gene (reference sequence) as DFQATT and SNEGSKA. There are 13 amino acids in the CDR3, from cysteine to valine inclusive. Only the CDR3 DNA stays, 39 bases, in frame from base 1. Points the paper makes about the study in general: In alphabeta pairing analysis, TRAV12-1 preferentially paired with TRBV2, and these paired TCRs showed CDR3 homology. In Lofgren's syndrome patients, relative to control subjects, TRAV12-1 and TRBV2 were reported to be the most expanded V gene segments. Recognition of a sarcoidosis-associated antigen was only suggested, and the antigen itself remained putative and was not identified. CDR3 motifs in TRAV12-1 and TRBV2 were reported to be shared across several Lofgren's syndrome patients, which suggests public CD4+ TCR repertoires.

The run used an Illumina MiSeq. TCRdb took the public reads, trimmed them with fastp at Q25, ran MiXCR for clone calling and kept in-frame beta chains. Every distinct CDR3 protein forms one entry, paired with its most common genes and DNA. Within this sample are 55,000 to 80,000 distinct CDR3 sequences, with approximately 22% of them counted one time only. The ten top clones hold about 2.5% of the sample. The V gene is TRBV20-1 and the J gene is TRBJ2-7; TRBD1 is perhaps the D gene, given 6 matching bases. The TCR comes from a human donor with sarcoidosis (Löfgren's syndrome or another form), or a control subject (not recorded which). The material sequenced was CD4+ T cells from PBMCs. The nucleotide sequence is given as TGCAGTGCTCCCAGGGGTAGGGGAGTCGGGCAGTACGTC. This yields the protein CSAPRGRGVGQYV.